The sequence of this TCR beta chain was determined in a study of PD-L1 blockade in urothelial cancer (dated by TCRdb to about 2017). About the study as a whole: Therapy was started in the mid-2010s for all patients, and atezolizumab 1,200 mg was administered intravenously every 3 weeks. A median of around 150,000 T cells and 80,000 to 95,000 unique TCRs was obtained from blood samples, and a median clonality of approximately 0.077 was observed. An ECOG performance status of 0 or 1 was recorded for the patients, and 0 to 3 prior chemotherapy regimens had been received by the patients. Durable clinical benefit meant progression-free survival longer than 6 months, and TCR features were also tested against progression-free and overall survival. Under 10 patients reached durable clinical benefit, while some 21 patients did not. In the same patients, whole exome sequencing and RNA sequencing of pretreatment tumors were performed in addition to TCR sequencing. Pretreatment blood TCR-seq was available for under 35 patients, at least one posttreatment blood collection was obtained for some 24 patients, and tumor TCR-seq was available for some 24 patients. About nine tenths of the roughly 30 patients were males with bladder-origin urothelial cancer, and 18 of 29 reported a prior smoking history. Blood samples were analyzed at two time points: 3 weeks after treatment start (second dose) and 6 weeks after treatment start. The study, an exploratory multi-omic analysis, examined somatic, immune and clinical correlates of response to PD-L1 blockade with atezolizumab in urothelial cancer. Pretreatment tumor samples and matched peripheral blood, collected serially before and after atezolizumab treatment, underwent TCR sequencing.

Turning to this clone: Its antigen is currently not known. No quality values exist for individual bases; no much larger clone is one base distant.

Interpreted using the paper, the time point label stands for: peripheral blood 6 weeks after treatment start. The cohort comprised fewer than 35 patients with locally advanced or metastatic urothelial carcinoma treated at Memorial Sloan Kettering on a trial protocol. Peripheral blood mononuclear cells were collected pretreatment and during treatment, with between 1 and 8 total time points per patient. The Qiagen DNeasy Blood extraction kit was used to purify genomic DNA from total PBMCs and tumor samples. PBMCs were collected pretreatment and during treatment, and were isolated and stored as previously described. The full study reports these points: Patients with durable benefit showed greater expansion of tumor-associated TCR clones in peripheral blood 3 weeks after starting treatment (n ≈ 20, p = 0.022). Small sample size (n of about 30) and many exploratory analyses mean the results are intended to be hypothesis-generating. A pretreatment peripheral blood TCR clonality below the median was linked to improved progression-free and overall survival.

Synthetic TCR analog templates were spiked into each PCR so that absolute template abundance could be estimated from read counts. The immunoSEQ assay used bias-controlled V and J gene primers to amplify TCRbeta CDR3 regions from genomic DNA. Sequencing of rearranged TCRbeta segments was done at approximately 20X coverage. In the paper's pipeline: Sequencing errors were corrected by clustering, and CDR3s were annotated against IMGT so that V, D and J genes could be assigned. Downstream analyses used only productive TCRbeta rearrangements, leaving out any out-of-frame or stop-codon sequences. Clonality was calculated as one minus the Shannon entropy normalized by the log of the number of unique productive sequences. Fisher's exact test with Benjamini-Hochberg correction, at a threshold of adjusted p below 0.01, was used to find clones that differed between time points or between blood and tumor. TCRdb provides this immuneACCESS table in a form limited to in-frame rearrangements. Some clones are lacking; in checked studies, under half of them reflect an unresolved V gene, and why the rest are absent is not known. Clone size and V and J calls were adopted from that table, with D and trimming inferred from the DNA. A total of around 100,000 clones appear in this sample, more than 85% of them only once. More than 3% of the sample is taken by the ten largest.

This specimen was PBMCs, taken around atezolizumab (anti-PD-L1) treatment. The clonotype comes from a man aged 55 to 69 with urothelial cancer.

The CDR3 protein is CASSPLAGEQFF. The nucleotides are TGTGCCAGTAGTCCACTAGCGGGTGAGCAGTTCTTC. The rearrangement combines TRBV19 with TRBJ2-1, and 9 junction bases match TRBD2. V and J are trimmed by 5 bases and 9 bases, and the gene matches miss 2 bases of the junction. The germline V gene (reference sequence) sets CDR1 to LNHDA and CDR2 to SQIVND. Counted from cysteine to phenylalanine, this CDR3 has 12 amino acids. Just the 36-base CDR3 DNA is kept, in frame starting at base 1.